These T cell receptor beta chains were read from a single sample in a study of identical twins. TCRdb used MiXCR to reprocess the 5' RACE reads, holding one entry per CDR3 protein. The table has about 470,000 distinct CDR3 sequences, approximately 24% seen once. Separately, the same data were catalogued under a study of T cells expressing NK-cell markers.

Sequencing was carried out using CD4+ T cells sorted from blood. These TCRs come from a woman under 30 in good health. Both conserved end residues are part of each CDR3. The D gene is left open where the match is weak. Where a row states a size, it is once, few, many or the class of an expanded clone; other rows omit it.

>TRBJ2-1|-|TRBV4-2|17|-
TGTGCCAGCAGCCAAGTCGGGCGACTGACACCTTGGGATGAGCAGTTCTTC
CASSQVGRLTPWDEQFF
>TRBJ1-1|-|TRBV20-1|14|few
TGCAGTGCTGCCGAAACAGGGTACGGCACTGAAGCTTTCTTT
CSAAETGYGTEAFF
>TRBJ2-2|TRBD1|TRBV6-1|13|-
TGTGCCAGCAGGGTTACAGGGGGAGGGGAGCTGTTTTTT
CASRVTGGGELFF
>TRBJ2-1|-|TRBV12-3/TRBV12-4|13|-
TGTGCCAGCAGTTTCTGGCCCCGGGATGAGCAGTTCTTC
CASSFWPRDEQFF
>TRBJ1-5|-|TRBV20-1|14|few
TGCAGTGCTCTTGGAGGGGATAGCAATCAGCCCCAGCATTTT
CSALGGDSNQPQHF
>TRBJ1-5|-|TRBV12-3/TRBV12-4|15|-
TGTGCCAGCAGCACGCTTTCCAAGGTTGGTCAGCCCCAGCATTTT
CASSTLSKVGQPQHF
>TRBJ1-2|-|TRBV6-6|10|few
TGTGCCAGCAGTTACTCGGGGTACACCTTC
CASSYSGYTF
>TRBJ2-3|-|TRBV10-1|14|few
TGCGCCAGCAGTGATTCACAGGTCGCAGATACGCAGTATTTT
CASSDSQVADTQYF
>TRBJ2-1|TRBD2|TRBV30|14|-
TGTGCCTGGAGCGGGACTAGCGGTTACAATGAGCAGTTCTTC
CAWSGTSGYNEQFF
>TRBJ1-2|-|TRBV4-3|14|few
TGCGCCAGCAGCCAAGACCGGGACTCCTATGGCTACACCTTC
CASSQDRDSYGYTF
>TRBJ2-7|TRBD1|TRBV6-1|13|many
TGTGTGGTCCGGGACAGCATCTCCTACGAGCAGTACTTC
CVVRDSISYEQYF
>TRBJ2-1|-|TRBV7-2|17|few
TGTGCCAGCAGTCTTCTTCTGGGGGCGGGGACCTACAATGAGCAGTTCTTC
CASSLLLGAGTYNEQFF
>TRBJ2-7|TRBD1|TRBV7-4|15|-
TGTGCCAGCAGCTTACGGACAGGGGATTTCTACGAGCAGTACTTC
CASSLRTGDFYEQYF
>TRBJ1-2|TRBD1|TRBV7-3|16|-
TGTGCCAGCAGCTTCACCCACCGGACAGGAGAGAATGGCTACACCTTC
CASSFTHRTGENGYTF
>TRBJ2-3|TRBD2|TRBV20-1|13|-
TGCAGTGCTAGATTTGCGGGGGGGGGTACGCAGTATTTT
CSARFAGGGTQYF
>TRBJ1-1|-|TRBV20-1|9|-
TGCAGTGCAAACCGGGGAGCTTTCTTT
CSANRGAFF
>TRBJ2-3|-|TRBV20-1|12|-
TGCAGTGGGGGGGCGCTGACAGATACGCAGTATTTT
CSGGALTDTQYF
>TRBJ1-2|-|TRBV6-5|12|-
TGTGCCAGCAGTACAGGGATGTATGGCTACACCTTC
CASSTGMYGYTF
>TRBJ1-1|-|TRBV27|15|-
TGTGCCAGCAGTTTAGGTCTCCGGTTGAACACTGAAGCTTTCTTT
CASSLGLRLNTEAFF
>TRBJ2-5|TRBD2|TRBV6-5|19|few
TGTGCCAGCAGTTACTCGAACGGGGCTAGCGGGAGATTCCAAGAGACCCAGTACTTC
CASSYSNGASGRFQETQYF
>TRBJ2-5|TRBD1|TRBV5-1|12|-
TGCGCCAGCAGACGGGACAGGGAGACCCAGTACTTC
CASRRDRETQYF
>TRBJ2-1|-|TRBV5-1|15|-
TGCGCCAGCAGCCCCGGGCCCCAATCAGACAATGAGCAGTTCTTC
CASSPGPQSDNEQFF
>TRBJ2-7|-|TRBV29-1|12|few
TGCAGCGTTTCGTCCCGGCTTACGAAGCAGTACTTC
CSVSSRLTKQYF
>TRBJ1-3|-|TRBV20-1|15|-
TGCAGTGCTAGAGATCCGAGGGTAGCTGGAAACACCATATATTTT
CSARDPRVAGNTIYF
>TRBJ2-7|-|TRBV14|11|many
TGTGCCAGCAGCCTAACGCGGGACGTCGTTTTC
CASSLTRDVVF
>TRBJ2-5|TRBD1|TRBV12-3/TRBV12-4|17|few
TGTGCCAGCAGTCCCGCCCCCGGGACAGGGGGAGGAGAGACCCAGTACTTC
CASSPAPGTGGGETQYF
>TRBJ2-2|TRBD2|TRBV11-2|18|-
TGTGCCAGCAGCTTATTGGTTCGACTAGCGGATAACACCGGGGAGCTGTTTTTT
CASSLLVRLADNTGELFF